The 16 T cell receptor beta chains given below trace back to one sample, sequenced in a study of CD8+ T cells in alopecia areata. Treatment described: oral pan-JAK inhibitor, 5-10 mg twice daily. Following extraction, RNA underwent reverse transcription to cDNA, which served as the sequencing template. Sequencing used immunoSEQ multiplex PCR; TCRdb keeps in-frame clones, though not all of them. The sample yields some 200,000 clones, 50% to 60% seen once. Sequencing used CD4+ T cells sorted from blood, obtained at week 4, from a patient treated with tofacitinib. The receptors come from a human donor with alopecia areata.

The V and J genes are TRBV6-5 and TRBJ2-1; D not certain. In germline, CDR1 is MNHEY, CDR2 SVGAGI. The CDR3 is made up of 11 amino acids. With 5 bases removed from V and 5 bases from J, the gap between germline ends came to 4 bases. The CDR3 DNA reads TGTGCCAGCAGTGACAACAATGAGCAGTTCTTC. Protein: CASSDNNEQFF.

This clone was picked up a small number of times. The chain links TRBV19 to TRBJ2-5, with a weak D call TRBD2 (7 bases). Germline CDR1 is LNHDA and CDR2 is SQIVND (reference sequence). Trimming left V 2 bases short and J 7 bases short, with 17 bases between. This CDR3 has 15 residues. In DNA, the CDR3 is TGTGCCAGTAGTATACCGACAGGAGGGAGGGCGACCCAGTACTTC. As protein: CASSIPTGGRATQYF.

This chain links TRBV28 with TRBJ2-3; no reliable D call. The CDR3 is 16 residues long. V gave up 8 bases and J gave up 6 bases, with 24 bases separating them. Germline V gene sequence: CDR1 MDHEN, CDR2 SYDVKM. CDR3 sequence (DNA): TGTGCCAGCCCCAAACGTGACGGGCGAGTTTTTGATACGCAGTATTTT. Protein: CASPKRDGRVFDTQYF. The full variable domain, completed using reference TRBV28 and TRBJ2-3, is DVKVTQSSRYLVKRTGEKVFLECVQDMDHENMFWYRQDPGLGLRLIYFSYDVKMKEKGDIPEGYSVSREKKERFSLILESASTNQTSMYLCASPKRDGRVFDTQYFGPGTRLTVL.

The chain employs TRBV11-2 and TRBJ2-7; D tentatively reads TRBD1 or TRBD2 (5 bases each). The CDR3 loop spans 14 amino acids. With 6 bases removed from V and 2 bases from J, the gap between germline ends came to 14 bases. Germline assignment: CDR1 SGHAT and CDR2 FQNNGV. CDR3 residues: CASRFGQGAYEQYF. The CDR3, as DNA: TGTGCCAGCAGATTCGGGCAGGGAGCCTACGAGCAGTACTTC. Combining the CDR3 with reference TRBV11-2 and TRBJ2-7 gives the whole variable domain EAGVAQSPRYKIIEKRQSVAFWCNPISGHATLYWYQQILGQGPKLLIQFQNNGVVDDSQLPKDRFSAERLKGVDSTLKIQPAKLEDSAVYLCASRFGQGAYEQYFGPGTRLTVT.

This clone was seen more than once but under ten times. The chain is built from TRBV2 and TRBJ2-1; D unclear. Germline loops: CDR1 SNHLY, CDR2 FYNNEI. The CDR3 runs 11 residues. V lost 8 bases and J lost 3, with 5 bases in between. Written as DNA, the CDR3 is TGTGCCAGCGGGAACTACAATGAGCAGTTCTTC. Its protein product is CASGNYNEQFF.

The rearrangement joins TRBV29-1 to TRBJ2-7; D is perhaps TRBD1 (6 bases). The CDR3 totals 10 residues. The germline V gene has CDR1 SQVTM and CDR2 ANQGSEA. V lost 5 bases, J lost 7 bases, and 9 bases lay in between. Here the CDR3 reads CSVLQGEQYF. As DNA, the CDR3 is TGCAGCGTTCTCCAGGGGGAGCAGTACTTC.

The rearrangement uses TRBV27 and TRBJ1-6, with D unresolved. V was shortened by 3 bases and J by 10 bases, with 13 bases between the two germline ends. CDR3 length: 14 residues. CDR1 MNHEY and CDR2 SMNVEV come from the germline V gene (reference sequence). The CDR3 DNA reads TGTGCCAGCAGTTTGGGTCCGTACCCCTCACCCCTCCACTTT. It is translated as CASSLGPYPSPLHF.

The table lists this clone with a few counts. V is TRBV2 and J is TRBJ1-2; 8 bases agree with TRBD1. CDR3 size: 13 residues. After removal of 6 bases from V and 4 bases from J, the junction contained 4 bases not matched to a gene. The germline gives CDR1 SNHLY, CDR2 FYNNEI. This CDR3 reads CASRAGGSYGYTF. The CDR3 coding sequence is TGTGCCAGCAGGGCAGGGGGCAGCTATGGCTACACCTTC.

In this sample, this clone turned up a few times. The chain couples TRBV7-9 to TRBJ2-6; TRBD1 agrees at 8 bases. Trimming at V came to 7 bases and at J to 0 bases, leaving 2 bases not matched to a gene. CDR1 is SEHNR, CDR2 FQNEAQ, per germline (reference sequence). CDR3 length equals 15 residues. This CDR3 reads CASNTGGSGANVLTF. The CDR3, as DNA: TGTGCCAGCAACACAGGGGGCTCTGGGGCCAACGTCCTGACTTTC.

This clone was seen only a few times. The chain links TRBV25-1 to TRBJ1-1, with TRBD1 matching over 8 bases. This CDR3 contains 12 residues. V was clipped by 3 bases and J by 10 bases; unmatched bases: 4. Germline loops: CDR1 MGHDK, CDR2 SYGVNS. The CDR3 DNA reads as TGTGCCAGCAGTGAGGGACAGGCGACAGCTTTCTTT. Its protein product is CASSEGQATAFF. Combining the CDR3 with reference TRBV25-1 and TRBJ1-1 gives the whole variable domain EADIYQTPRYLVIGTGKKITLECSQTMGHDKMYWYQQDPGMELHLIHYSYGVNSTEKGDLSSESTVSRIRTEHFPLTLESARPSHTSQYLCASSEGQATAFFGQGTRLTVV.

This clone appeared a few times. This chain uses TRBV2 with TRBJ2-2; D is unresolved. V lost 4 bases, J lost 3 bases, and 12 bases lay in between. This CDR3 has 15 amino acids. In germline, CDR1 is SNHLY, CDR2 FYNNEI. CDR3 region: CASSALGTYTGELFF. CDR3 nucleotide sequence: TGTGCCAGCAGTGCTTTGGGAACATACACCGGGGAGCTGTTTTTT.

V and J are TRBV5-6 and TRBJ1-1; D ambiguous. V was trimmed by 4 bases and J by 3 bases, leaving 7 bases between them. The V gene's germline CDR1 is SGHDT and CDR2 YYEEEE. The CDR3 sequence is 12 residues long. The CDR3 sequence: CASSGVYTEAFF. The CDR3 DNA sequence: TGTGCCAGCAGCGGGGTTTACACTGAAGCTTTCTTT.

This clone was seen only a few times. This chain joins TRBV4-3 and TRBJ1-2; tentative D call: TRBD1 (5 bases). Per germline, CDR1 LGHNA and CDR2 YSLEER. CDR3 size: 13 residues. The ends were cut back, 4 bases at V and 7 bases at J, with 13 bases in the middle. The CDR3 protein is CASSRRAGFGYTF. The CDR3 DNA follows: TGCGCCAGCAGCCGGAGGGCAGGGTTTGGCTACACCTTC.

The V call is TRBV4-1, the J call TRBJ2-7; D is ambiguous. Trimming took 0 bases from V and 3 from J, leaving 15 bases between them. There are 16 residues in the CDR3. Germline loops: CDR1 MGHRA, CDR2 YSYEKL. This CDR3 is CASSQDRVKAYYEQYF. The DNA of the CDR3 is TGCGCCAGCAGCCAAGACCGGGTAAAGGCGTACTACGAGCAGTACTTC.

In its sample, this clone was seen a few times. In DNA, the CDR3 is TGTGCCAGCAGAAAACCCGGTGCCTATGGCTACACCTTC. The encoded protein is CASRKPGAYGYTF. The genes are TRBV5-5 and TRBJ1-2; D gene uncertain. The length of the CDR3 is 13 residues. Deletions cut 5 bases from V and 4 bases from J, with 12 bases between. Germline V lookup: CDR1 SGHKS, CDR2 YYEKEE (reference sequence).

The chain employs TRBV5-1 and TRBJ2-2, with D perhaps matching TRBD2 (6 bases). Per germline, CDR1 SGHRS and CDR2 YFSETQ. There are 13 residues in the CDR3. Trimming pared 5 bases from V and 7 bases from J, leaving 12 bases between. The CDR3 DNA reads TGCGCCAGCAGACCCGGGACTGGCGGGGAGCTGTTTTTT. As protein: CASRPGTGGELFF.